This entry lists 27 T cell receptor beta chains sequenced from one sample in a study of cytomegalovirus exposure and HLA in healthy donors. 60 Vbeta and 13 Jbeta primers were used in PCR. The repertoire was sequenced with immunoSEQ multiplex PCR; TCRdb's copy has only in-frame clones and lacks some. The sample has some 87,000 clones, 79% seen once. The sequenced sample was PBMCs. These receptors were obtained from a middle-aged woman in good health and CMV-seropositive.

The chain links TRBV7-8 to TRBJ2-7; 13 bases agree with TRBD2. The CDR3 is made up of 15 amino acids. Germline trimming cut 4 bases from V and 3 bases from J; bases unmatched to any gene: 3. Germline-derived CDR1 and CDR2 are SGHVS and FQNEAQ. Written as DNA, the CDR3 is TGTGCCAGCAGCTCCCGGACTAGCGGGGGCTACGAGCAGTACTTC. This sequence encodes CASSSRTSGGYEQYF.

This chain connects TRBV15 to TRBJ1-3; no clear D gene. The CDR3 length is 18 residues. With 1 base removed from V and 0 bases from J, the gap between germline ends came to 16 bases. The germline V gene has CDR1 LNHNV and CDR2 YYDKDF (reference sequence). The DNA of the CDR3 is TGTGCCACCAGCAGAGCCGGAACACCTAGATACTCTGGAAACACCATATATTTT. Its protein product is CATSRAGTPRYSGNTIYF.

This chain connects TRBV2 to TRBJ1-1; D unclear. The CDR3 loop spans 12 amino acids. V lost 2 bases and J 3 bases, leaving 4 bases between the germline ends. CDR1 is SNHLY and CDR2 is FYNNEI in the germline V gene. For the CDR3, the DNA is TGTGCCAGCAGTGAAATAGACACTGAAGCTTTCTTT. The encoded protein is CASSEIDTEAFF.

This clone has only one observation. The chain combines TRBV6-5 with TRBJ1-2, with D possibly TRBD1 on 6 matching bases. The CDR3 consists of 15 residues. Trimming shortened V by 6 bases and J by 4 bases, and 18 bases separated the two germline ends. Germline V gives CDR1 MNHEY, CDR2 SVGAGI. In DNA, the CDR3 is TGTGCCAGCAGGGGGAGGGGGGGCGCGATCTATGGCTACACCTTC. It yields the protein CASRGRGGAIYGYTF.

On this clone itself: The sample holds other DNA sequences that translate to the same CDR3. The chain couples TRBV6-1 to TRBJ1-4, with 9 bases that match TRBD1. Trimming took 6 bases from V and 8 from J; bases not matched to a gene: 4. This CDR3 is 13 amino acids long. Germline-derived CDR1 and CDR2 are MNHNS and SASEGT. The CDR3 region has the DNA TGTGCCAGCAGCCGGGACAGGGACGAAAAACTGTTTTTT. It translates to CASSRDRDEKLFF.

The gene calls are TRBV6-5 and TRBJ1-2, with 8 bases identical to TRBD1. V shed 4 bases, J shed 2 bases, and the junction held 3 bases outside the gene matches. This CDR3 region has 14 residues. Germline CDR1 MNHEY, CDR2 SVGAGI. CDR3 amino acids: CASSSGQGNYGYTF. The CDR3 DNA follows: TGTGCCAGCAGTTCCGGACAGGGAAACTATGGCTACACCTTC.

This chain uses TRBV29-1 with TRBJ1-2; 9 bases map to TRBD1. V lost 3 bases, J lost 6 bases, and 5 bases stayed unmatched. In germline, CDR1 is SQVTM, CDR2 ANQGSEA. The CDR3 has 13 amino acids. The CDR3 loop reads CSVEGTGSNGYTF. CDR3 nucleotides: TGCAGCGTTGAGGGGACAGGGTCTAATGGCTACACCTTC. Using reference TRBV29-1 and TRBJ1-2 for the parts outside the CDR3, the full variable domain is SAVISQKPSRDICQRGTSLTIQCQVDSQVTMMFWYRQQPGQSLTLIATANQGSEATYESGFVIDKFPISRPNLTFSTLTVSNMSPEDSSIYLCSVEGTGSNGYTFGSGTRLTVV.

The chain combines TRBV5-6 with TRBJ2-1; 8 bases agree with TRBD1. Germline assignment: CDR1 SGHDT and CDR2 YYEEEE. The CDR3 is made up of 15 amino acids. V trimming: 4 bases; J trimming: 10 bases; junction bases outside the gene matches: 13. The CDR3 coding sequence is TGTGCCAGCAGCGAAGTGACAGGGGAGTTAGGCGAGCAGTTCTTC. This translates into CASSEVTGELGEQFF.

There are a few counts of this clone. The V and J genes are TRBV4-2 and TRBJ1-5; D is undetermined. The CDR3 is 14 residues long. CDR1 and CDR2 (germline): LGHNA, YNFKEQ. V lost 0 bases and J 4 bases, leaving 7 bases between the germline ends. Here the CDR3 reads CASSQDGSNQPQHF. The DNA for the CDR3 is TGTGCCAGCAGCCAAGATGGCAGTAATCAGCCCCAGCATTTT.

CDR3 protein: CASSPGKTTDTQYF. The CDR3 DNA reads as TGTGCCAGCAGCCCCGGGAAGACCACAGATACGCAGTATTTT. V gene TRBV7-9 combines with J gene TRBJ2-3; maybe TRBD2 (5 bases). Germline V CDR1 and CDR2: SEHNR, FQNEAQ (reference sequence). The CDR3 runs to 14 residues. V dropped 5 bases and J dropped 2 bases, with 11 bases sitting between them.

The V call is TRBV5-1, the J call TRBJ2-7; tentatively, D is TRBD2 (6 bases). V lost 4 bases and J lost 3, with 14 bases in between. Germline V lookup: CDR1 SGHRS, CDR2 YFSETQ. This CDR3 has 14 residues. The CDR3 here is CASSILDGGYEQYF. The CDR3 nucleotides are TGCGCCAGCAGCATACTGGACGGGGGCTACGAGCAGTACTTC.

This chain uses TRBV4-1 with TRBJ2-7; D ambiguous. CDR3 length equals 19 residues. Germline V CDR1 and CDR2: MGHRA, YSYEKL. The germline V and J ends were trimmed by 1 base and 2 bases, with 24 bases remaining between them. The CDR3, as DNA: TGCGCCAGCAGCCAAGGGGCCTTTCAAAGTCCTTACCCCACCTACGAGCAGTACTTC. It encodes CASSQGAFQSPYPTYEQYF.

This rearrangement joins TRBV18 to TRBJ2-3; 8 bases agree with TRBD2. The CDR3 has 16 residues. Germline CDR1 reads KGHSH; CDR2 reads LQKENI. With 4 bases clipped from V and 2 bases from J, the junction kept 8 bases outside the gene matches. DNA of the CDR3: TGTGCCAGCTCACACAGTAGCGGGGTAATCACAGATACGCAGTATTTT. Translating it yields CASSHSSGVITDTQYF.

The table lists this clone with a few counts. The chain couples TRBV6-5 to TRBJ1-5; 7 bases agree with TRBD1. Germline CDR1 and CDR2: MNHEY and SVGAGI. J gave up 4 bases and V 5 bases, and 8 bases lay outside the gene matches. The CDR3 spans 15 residues. CDR3 sequence reads: CASSHGAGGNQPQHF. The DNA for the CDR3 is TGTGCCAGCAGTCACGGGGCAGGGGGTAATCAGCCCCAGCATTTT.

The V and J genes are TRBV30 and TRBJ2-3, with no clear D. Germline lookup yields CDR1 GTSNPN and CDR2 SVGIG (reference sequence). The CDR3 extends over 11 amino acids. V lost 6 bases and J lost 6, with 10 bases in between. The CDR3 is CACRGADTQYF. In DNA, the CDR3 is TGTGCCTGCAGAGGAGCCGATACGCAGTATTTT.

The rearrangement joins TRBV25-1 to TRBJ2-7; tentatively, D is TRBD1 (7 bases). The length of the CDR3 is 13 residues. Trimming cost V 8 bases and J 6 bases, with 17 bases left between them. Germline V CDR1 and CDR2: MGHDK, SYGVNS. DNA of the CDR3: TGTGCCAGCGCAGAGTACAGGGGAGGCGAGCAGTACTTC. Residues: CASAEYRGGEQYF.

The V call is TRBV5-1, the J call TRBJ2-5; 10 positions agree with TRBD1. Germline V CDR1 and CDR2: SGHRS, YFSETQ. The V and J ends lost 4 bases and 5 bases, in that order; junction bases with no gene match: 8. The CDR3 has 15 amino acids. The CDR3 sequence: CASSLGDRGEETQYF. For the CDR3, the DNA is TGCGCCAGCAGCCTCGGGGACAGGGGAGAGGAGACCCAGTACTTC.

This clone was detected only once. This chain connects TRBV15 to TRBJ2-1; TRBD2 matches at 10 bases. The V gene's germline CDR1 is LNHNV and CDR2 YYDKDF (reference sequence). The J segment lost 6 bases and the V segment lost 9 bases, leaving 5 bases of the junction unmatched. The CDR3 contains 13 residues. CDR3 residues: CATQREGRNEQFF. The CDR3, as DNA: TGTGCCACACAGCGGGAGGGCCGCAATGAGCAGTTCTTC.

This clone has more than one count but fewer than ten. The CDR3 sequence: CASSPAGGQPQHF. The CDR3 bases are TGTGCCAGCAGCCCAGCGGGCGGGCAGCCCCAGCATTTT. The J gene is TRBJ1-5, the V gene TRBV6-6, with D unresolved. Germline assignment: CDR1 MNHNY and CDR2 SVGAGI (reference sequence). Trimming pared 6 bases from V and 7 bases from J, leaving 13 bases between. This CDR3 has 13 amino acids.

The J gene is TRBJ1-2, the V gene TRBV5-4, with D hard to call. Trimming pared 2 bases from V and 0 bases from J, leaving 8 bases between. This CDR3 contains 14 residues. CDR1 is SGHNT, CDR2 YYREEE, per germline (reference sequence). The CDR3 bases are TGTGCCAGCAGCTTACAAGGAGCTAACTATGGCTACACCTTC. Translating gives CASSLQGANYGYTF.

CDR3 sequence: CASSIEEGGNEKLFF. As DNA, the CDR3 is TGTGCCAGTAGTATAGAAGAAGGGGGCAATGAAAAACTGTTTTTT. The chain couples TRBV19 to TRBJ1-4; TRBD1 matches at 7 bases. Germline V gene sequence: CDR1 LNHDA, CDR2 SQIVND (reference sequence). CDR3 size: 15 residues. J gave up 5 bases and V 0 bases, and 3 bases lay outside the gene matches.

This clone was found a few times. This chain joins TRBV21-1 and TRBJ1-1. TRBV21-1 corresponds to a pseudogene. The CDR3 is 13 amino acids. CDR3 nucleotides: TGTGCCAGCAGCAAATGGAGGGACACTGAAGCTTTCTTT. Protein: CASSKWRDTEAFF.

The chain uses TRBV29-1 and TRBJ1-2; no definite D call. V gave up 1 base and J gave up 2 bases, with 20 bases separating them. The length of the CDR3 is 17 residues. Germline V gene lookup returns CDR1 SQVTM and CDR2 ANQGSEA. The CDR3 region has the DNA TGCAGCGTTGAAGCTCTTCCTGGCGGGAAAGCAAACTATGGCTACACCTTC. This sequence encodes CSVEALPGGKANYGYTF.

This chain links TRBV5-1 with TRBJ2-6; D possibly corresponds to TRBD1 (5 bases). The germline V gene encodes CDR1 SGHRS and CDR2 YFSETQ. V was cut by 0 bases and J by 5 bases, with 12 bases left in between. CDR3 length equals 16 residues. The CDR3 coding sequence is TGCGCCAGCAGCTTGGAGTTTAGGGGTCGGGCCAACGTCCTGACTTTC. It yields the protein CASSLEFRGRANVLTF.

The genes are TRBV28 and TRBJ1-1, with no clear D. The germline V gene encodes CDR1 MDHEN and CDR2 SYDVKM. The CDR3 extends over 15 amino acids. V was shortened by 5 bases and J by 0 bases, with 13 bases between the two germline ends. The CDR3 region is CASSKAGLMNTEAFF. Here the CDR3 DNA reads TGTGCCAGCAGTAAAGCGGGCCTCATGAACACTGAAGCTTTCTTT.

This chain connects TRBV2 to TRBJ1-5; the D gene is possibly TRBD1 (6 bases). Germline CDR1 and CDR2: SNHLY and FYNNEI. The CDR3 is 15 residues long. V gave up 2 bases and J gave up 6 bases, with 14 bases separating them. The CDR3 here is CASSELEGGSQPQHF. Here the CDR3 DNA reads TGTGCCAGCAGTGAATTAGAGGGGGGGAGTCAGCCCCAGCATTTT. The entire variable domain, with the rest obtained from reference TRBV2 and TRBJ1-5, is as follows: EPEVTQTPSHQVTQMGQEVILRCVPISNHLYFYWYRQILGQKVEFLVSFYNNEISEKSEIFDDQFSVERPDGSNFTLKIRSTKLEDSAMYFCASSELEGGSQPQHFGDGTRLSIL.

The chain couples TRBV9 to TRBJ1-2; no clear D gene. Between the trimmed V and J ends, which lost 0 bases and 5 bases, there was a span of 11 bases. CDR1 is SGDLS and CDR2 is YYNGEE in the germline V gene. The CDR3 totals 14 residues. CDR3: CASSVAGGDYGYTF. The CDR3, as DNA: TGTGCCAGCAGCGTAGCTGGCGGGGATTATGGCTACACCTTC.